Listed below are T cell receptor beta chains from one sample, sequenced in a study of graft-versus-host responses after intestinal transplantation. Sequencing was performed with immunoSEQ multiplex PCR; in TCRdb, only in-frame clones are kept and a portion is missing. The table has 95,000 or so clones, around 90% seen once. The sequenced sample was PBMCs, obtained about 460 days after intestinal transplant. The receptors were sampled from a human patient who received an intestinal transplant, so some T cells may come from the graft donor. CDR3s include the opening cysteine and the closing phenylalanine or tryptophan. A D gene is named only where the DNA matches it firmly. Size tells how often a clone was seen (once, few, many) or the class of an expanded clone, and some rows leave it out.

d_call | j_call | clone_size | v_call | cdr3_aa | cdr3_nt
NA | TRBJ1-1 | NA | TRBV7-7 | CASSLDTSTEAFF | TGTGCTAGCAGCTTAGATACTTCCACTGAAGCTTTCTTT
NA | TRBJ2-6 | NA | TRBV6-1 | CASSATGFGANVLTF | TGTGCCAGCAGTGCAACAGGTTTTGGGGCCAACGTCCTGACTTTC
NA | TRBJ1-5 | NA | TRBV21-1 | CASSKAEGQGGSNQPQHF | TGTGCCAGCAGCAAAGCGGAAGGACAGGGAGGAAGCAATCAGCCCCAGCATTTT
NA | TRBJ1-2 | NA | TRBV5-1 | CASSSLPDRNYGYTF | TGCGCCAGCAGCTCCCTCCCCGACAGGAACTATGGCTACACCTTC
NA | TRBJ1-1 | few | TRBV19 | CASSTGDMNTEAFF | TGTGCCAGTAGTACAGGGGATATGAACACTGAAGCTTTCTTT
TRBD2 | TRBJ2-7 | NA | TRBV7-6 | CASSYTSAEQYF | TGTGCCAGCAGCTATACTAGCGCCGAGCAGTACTTC
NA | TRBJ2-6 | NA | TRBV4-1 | CASSRWWVLGANVLTF | TGCGCCAGCAGTCGGTGGTGGGTGTTGGGGGCCAACGTCCTGACTTTC
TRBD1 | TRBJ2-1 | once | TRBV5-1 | CASSSGGNEQFF | TGCGCCAGCAGCTCAGGGGGAAATGAGCAGTTCTTC
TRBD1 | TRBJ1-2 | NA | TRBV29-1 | CSAWTGAGYTF | TGCAGCGCCTGGACAGGGGCAGGCTACACCTTC
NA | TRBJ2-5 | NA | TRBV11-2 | CASSSQGMQETQYF | TGTGCCAGCAGCTCACAGGGTATGCAAGAGACCCAGTACTTC
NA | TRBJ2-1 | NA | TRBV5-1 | CASSQNRGGVDEQFF | TGCGCCAGCAGCCAAAACAGGGGAGGCGTTGATGAGCAGTTCTTC
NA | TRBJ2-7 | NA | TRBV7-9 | CASSSLAGGTYEQYF | TGTGCCAGCAGCTCTCTGGCAGGGGGGACCTACGAGCAGTACTTC
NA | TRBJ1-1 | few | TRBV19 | CASSVTTTGNTEAFF | TGTGCCAGTAGTGTTACCACGACAGGTAACACTGAAGCTTTCTTT
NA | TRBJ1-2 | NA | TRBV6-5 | CASSYGGIYGYTF | TGTGCCAGCAGTTATGGAGGGATCTATGGCTACACCTTC
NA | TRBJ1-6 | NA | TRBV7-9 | CASSFPNSPLHF | TGTGCCAGCAGCTTCCCTAATTCACCCCTCCACTTT
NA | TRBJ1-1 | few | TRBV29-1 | CSVEDQDRPFEAFF | TGCAGCGTTGAAGACCAGGACAGACCCTTTGAAGCTTTCTTT
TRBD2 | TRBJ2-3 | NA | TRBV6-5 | CASSYHGLAGADTQYF | TGTGCCAGCAGTTACCACGGACTAGCTGGCGCAGATACGCAGTATTTT
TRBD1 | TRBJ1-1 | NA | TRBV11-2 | CASSLPGQSRRMNTEAFF | TGTGCCAGCAGCTTACCGGGACAGTCAAGACGAATGAACACTGAAGCTTTCTTT
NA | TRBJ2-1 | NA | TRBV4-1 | CASSRGLDNEQFF | TGCGCCAGCAGCCGGGGGTTGGACAATGAGCAGTTCTTC
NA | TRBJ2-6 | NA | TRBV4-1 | CASSQVWGGSGANVLTF | TGCGCCAGCAGCCAAGTATGGGGAGGCTCTGGGGCCAACGTCCTGACTTTC
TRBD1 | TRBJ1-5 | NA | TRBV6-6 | CASSYSTGIQPQHF | TGTGCCAGCAGTTACTCGACAGGGATCCAGCCCCAGCATTTT
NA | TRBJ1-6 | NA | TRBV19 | CASSISGLNRSPLHF | TGTGCCAGTAGTATATCGGGTTTGAACCGGTCACCCCTCCACTTT
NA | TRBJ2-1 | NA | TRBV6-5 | CASSYYGGLDEQFF | TGTGCCAGCAGTTATTATGGGGGGCTCGATGAGCAGTTCTTC
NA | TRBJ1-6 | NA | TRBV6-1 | CASSDNYNSPLHF | TGTGCCAGCAGTGACAACTATAATTCACCCCTCCACTTT
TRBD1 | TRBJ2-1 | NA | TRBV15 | CATSREPGTGIYNEQFF | TGTGCCACCAGCAGGGAGCCCGGGACAGGGATTTACAATGAGCAGTTCTTC
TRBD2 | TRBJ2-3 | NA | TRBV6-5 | CASSYRLAGDTDTQYF | TGTGCCAGCAGTTACAGACTAGCGGGGGACACAGATACGCAGTATTTT
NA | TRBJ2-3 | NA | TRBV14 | CASSKARGLSSTDTQYF | TGTGCCAGCAGCAAAGCTCGGGGCCTGAGCAGCACAGATACGCAGTATTTT
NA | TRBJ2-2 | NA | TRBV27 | CASTPYGNTGELFF | TGTGCTAGCACCCCATATGGGAACACCGGGGAGCTGTTTTTT
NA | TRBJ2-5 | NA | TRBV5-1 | CASSEEATQYF | TGCGCCAGCAGCGAGGAAGCGACCCAGTACTTC
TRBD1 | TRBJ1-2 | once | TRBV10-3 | CAISVTGTGVDGYTF | TGTGCCATCAGCGTAACCGGGACAGGTGTGGATGGCTACACCTTC
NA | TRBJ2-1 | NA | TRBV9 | CASSVVGGGGYNEQFF | TGTGCCAGCAGCGTAGTCGGTGGGGGCGGCTACAATGAGCAGTTCTTC
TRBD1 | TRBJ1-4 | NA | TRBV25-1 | CASSELTGTGDEKLFF | TGTGCCAGCAGTGAATTAACCGGGACAGGGGATGAAAAACTGTTTTTT
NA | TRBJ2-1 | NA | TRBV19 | CASSISYNEQFF | TGTGCCAGTAGTATCTCCTACAATGAGCAGTTCTTC